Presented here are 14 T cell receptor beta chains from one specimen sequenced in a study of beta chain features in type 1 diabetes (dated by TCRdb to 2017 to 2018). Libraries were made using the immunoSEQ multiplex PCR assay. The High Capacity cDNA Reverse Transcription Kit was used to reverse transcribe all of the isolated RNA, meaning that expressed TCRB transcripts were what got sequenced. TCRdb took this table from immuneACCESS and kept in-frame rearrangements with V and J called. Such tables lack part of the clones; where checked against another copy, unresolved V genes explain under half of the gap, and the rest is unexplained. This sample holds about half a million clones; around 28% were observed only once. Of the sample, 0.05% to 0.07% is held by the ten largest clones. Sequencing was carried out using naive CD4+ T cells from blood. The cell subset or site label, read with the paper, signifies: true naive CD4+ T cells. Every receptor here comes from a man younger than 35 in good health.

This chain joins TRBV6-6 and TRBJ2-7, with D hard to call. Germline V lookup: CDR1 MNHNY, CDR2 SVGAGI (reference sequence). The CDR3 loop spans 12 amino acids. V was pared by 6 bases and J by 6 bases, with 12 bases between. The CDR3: CASRAFRREQYF. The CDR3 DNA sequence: TGTGCCAGCAGGGCTTTTAGGCGCGAGCAGTACTTC.

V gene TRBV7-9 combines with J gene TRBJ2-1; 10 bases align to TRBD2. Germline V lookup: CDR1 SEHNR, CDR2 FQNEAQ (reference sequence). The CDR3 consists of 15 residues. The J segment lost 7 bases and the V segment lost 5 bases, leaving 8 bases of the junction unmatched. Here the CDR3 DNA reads TGTGCCAGCAGCATTCTAGCGGGAGTCACGAATGAGCAGTTCTTC. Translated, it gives CASSILAGVTNEQFF. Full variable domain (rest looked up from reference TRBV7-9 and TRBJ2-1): DTGVSQNPRHKITKRGQNVTFRCDPISEHNRLYWYRQTLGQGPEFLTYFQNEAQLEKSRLLSDRFSAERPKGSFSTLEIQRTEQGDSAMYLCASSILAGVTNEQFFGPGTRLTVL.

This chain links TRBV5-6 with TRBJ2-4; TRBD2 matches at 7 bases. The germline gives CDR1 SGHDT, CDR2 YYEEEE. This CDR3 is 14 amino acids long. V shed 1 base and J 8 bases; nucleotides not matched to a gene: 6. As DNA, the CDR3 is TGTGCCAGCAGCTTGATTAGGACTAGAGACATTCAGTACTTC. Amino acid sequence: CASSLIRTRDIQYF.

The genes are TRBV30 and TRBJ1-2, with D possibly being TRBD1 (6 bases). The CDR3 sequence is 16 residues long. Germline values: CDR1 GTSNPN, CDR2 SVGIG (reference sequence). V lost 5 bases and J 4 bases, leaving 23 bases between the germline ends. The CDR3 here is CAWRGPDSTRTYGYTF. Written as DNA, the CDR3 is TGTGCCTGGCGGGGGCCGGACAGCACCCGTACCTATGGCTACACCTTC.

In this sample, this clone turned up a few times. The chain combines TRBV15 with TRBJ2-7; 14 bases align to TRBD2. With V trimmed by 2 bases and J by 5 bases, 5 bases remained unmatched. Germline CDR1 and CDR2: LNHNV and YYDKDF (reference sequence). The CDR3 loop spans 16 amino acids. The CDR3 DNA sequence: TGTGCCACCAGCAGACCCGGACTAGCGGGAGGAAACGAGCAGTACTTC. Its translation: CATSRPGLAGGNEQYF.

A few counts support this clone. Here the CDR3 DNA reads TGCAGCGTCCACACTGGAGGCGGGAGCTTAGCGCAGTTCTTC. Protein sequence: CSVHTGGGSLAQFF. J is TRBJ2-1 and V is TRBV29-1, with 7 bases fitting TRBD2. V lost 6 bases, J lost 12 bases, and 17 bases stayed unmatched. CDR3 size: 14 residues. CDR1 and CDR2 from the germline V gene are SQVTM and ANQGSEA.

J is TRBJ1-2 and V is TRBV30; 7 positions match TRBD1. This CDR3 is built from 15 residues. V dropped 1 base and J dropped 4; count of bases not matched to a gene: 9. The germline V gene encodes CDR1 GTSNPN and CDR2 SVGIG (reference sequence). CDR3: CAWSEDRTLGYGYTF. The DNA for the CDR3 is TGTGCCTGGAGTGAGGACAGGACACTTGGCTATGGCTACACCTTC.

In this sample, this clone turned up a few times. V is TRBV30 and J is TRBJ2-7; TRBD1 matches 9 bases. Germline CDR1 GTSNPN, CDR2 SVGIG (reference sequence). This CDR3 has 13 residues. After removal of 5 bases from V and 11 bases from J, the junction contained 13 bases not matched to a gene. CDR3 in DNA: TGTGCCTGGGAGCCCAACTACAGGGGGCGGAAGTACTTC. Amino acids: CAWEPNYRGRKYF.

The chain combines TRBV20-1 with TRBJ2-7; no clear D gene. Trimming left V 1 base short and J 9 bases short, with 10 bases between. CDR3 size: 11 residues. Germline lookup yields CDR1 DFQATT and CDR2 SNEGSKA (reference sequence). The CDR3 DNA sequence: TGCAGTGCTAGAGGCCCCTTGGTGCAGTACTTC. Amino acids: CSARGPLVQYF.

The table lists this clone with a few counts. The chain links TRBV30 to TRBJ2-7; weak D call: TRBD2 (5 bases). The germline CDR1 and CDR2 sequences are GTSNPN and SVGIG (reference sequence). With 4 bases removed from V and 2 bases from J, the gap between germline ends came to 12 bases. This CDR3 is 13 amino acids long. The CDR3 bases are TGTGCCTGGATGGCGGGCGGAGCCTACGAGCAGTACTTC. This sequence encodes CAWMAGGAYEQYF.

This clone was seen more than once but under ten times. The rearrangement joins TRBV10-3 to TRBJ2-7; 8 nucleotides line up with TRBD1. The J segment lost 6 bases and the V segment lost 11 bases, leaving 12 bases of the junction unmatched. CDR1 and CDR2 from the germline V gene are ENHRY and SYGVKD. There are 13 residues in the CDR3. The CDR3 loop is CAATSQGAGEQYF. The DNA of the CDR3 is TGTGCCGCCACCTCCCAGGGGGCGGGCGAGCAGTACTTC.

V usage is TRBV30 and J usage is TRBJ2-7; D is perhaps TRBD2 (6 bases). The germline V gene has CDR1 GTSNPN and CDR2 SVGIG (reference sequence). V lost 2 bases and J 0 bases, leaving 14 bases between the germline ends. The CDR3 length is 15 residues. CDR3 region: CAWSPRASDSYEQYF. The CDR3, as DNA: TGTGCCTGGAGTCCCCGTGCTAGCGACTCCTACGAGCAGTACTTC.

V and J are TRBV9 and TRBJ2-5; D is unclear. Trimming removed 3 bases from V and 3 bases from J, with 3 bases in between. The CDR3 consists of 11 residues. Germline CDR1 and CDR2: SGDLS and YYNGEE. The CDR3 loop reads CASSGKETQYF. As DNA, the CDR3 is TGTGCCAGCAGCGGAAAAGAGACCCAGTACTTC.

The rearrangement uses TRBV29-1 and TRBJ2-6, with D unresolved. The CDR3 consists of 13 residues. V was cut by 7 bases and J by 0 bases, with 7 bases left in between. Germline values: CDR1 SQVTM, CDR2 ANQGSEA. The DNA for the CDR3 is TGCAGCGCAAGGGCCTCTGGGGCCAACGTCCTGACTTTC. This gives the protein CSARASGANVLTF.